These T cell receptor beta chains were read from a single sample in a study of early T cells in non-severe SARS-CoV-2 infection. One entry per CDR3 protein, called by TCRdb with MiXCR from the 5' RACE reads. The sample has over 50,000 distinct CDR3 sequences; around 8% are singletons. Sequencing input: whole blood. These receptors came from an adult who was a healthcare worker with PCR-confirmed SARS-CoV-2 infection or an uninfected control (not recorded which). Each CDR3 is given with its conserved first and last residue. A D gene is named only where the DNA matches it firmly. Rows may omit the clone size; those that give it use once, few, many or a size class.

d_gene,j_gene,abundance,v_gene,CDR3aa,CDR3nt
.,TRBJ1-2,many,TRBV9,CASSASQARDGYTF,TGTGCCAGCAGCGCGTCCCAGGCACGAGATGGCTACACCTTC
.,TRBJ1-6,few,TRBV10-2,CASSESRSPLHF,TGCGCCAGCAGTGAGTCGAGAAGTCCCCTCCACTTT
.,TRBJ1-5,many,TRBV12-3/TRBV12-4,CASSPSEANNQPQHF,TGTGCCAGCAGTCCATCCGAGGCCAACAATCAGCCCCAGCATTTT
.,TRBJ2-2,.,TRBV5-4,CADRAANTGELFF,TGTGCCGACCGGGCAGCGAACACCGGGGAGCTGTTTTTT
.,TRBJ1-1,many,TRBV15,CATSQDRMNTEAFF,TGTGCCACCAGCCAGGACCGAATGAACACTGAAGCTTTCTTT
.,TRBJ1-2,.,TRBV7-2,CASSLVGDGAYGYTF,TGTGCCAGCAGCTTAGTGGGGGATGGAGCCTATGGCTACACCTTC
.,TRBJ2-7,few,TRBV5-1,CASSSTLSSYEQYF,TGCGCCAGCAGCTCCACCCTTAGCTCCTACGAGCAGTACTTC
TRBD1,TRBJ2-1,.,TRBV9,CASSVGQGAYNEQFF,TGTGCCAGCAGCGTAGGACAGGGGGCATACAATGAGCAGTTCTTC
.,TRBJ2-7,few,TRBV29-1,CSVEGHRDGYEQYF,TGCAGCGTTGAGGGGCACCGGGATGGGTACGAGCAGTACTTC
.,TRBJ2-5,many,TRBV18,CASSPIRGQETQYF,TGTGCCAGCTCACCAATCCGGGGGCAAGAGACCCAGTACTTC
.,TRBJ2-7,few,TRBV19,CASSTSVGGDEQYF,TGTGCCAGTAGCACCTCGGTGGGGGGAGATGAGCAGTACTTC
TRBD2,TRBJ2-5,many,TRBV19,CASSRGGLAEETQYF,TGTGCCAGTAGTAGAGGGGGACTAGCGGAAGAGACCCAGTACTTC
.,TRBJ1-1,.,TRBV11-3,CASSSTVGTEAFF,TGTGCCAGCAGCTCGACAGTGGGTACTGAAGCTTTCTTT
.,TRBJ1-3,few,TRBV18,CASSPSPGNTIYF,TGTGCCAGCTCACCCTCCCCCGGAAACACCATATATTTT
.,TRBJ1-2,.,TRBV18,CASSLGSESYTF,TGTGCCAGCTCACTCGGGAGTGAGAGCTACACCTTC
TRBD2,TRBJ2-5,few,TRBV5-1,CASSTSGGAIETQYF,TGCGCCAGCAGCACGAGCGGGGGGGCCATCGAGACCCAGTACTTC